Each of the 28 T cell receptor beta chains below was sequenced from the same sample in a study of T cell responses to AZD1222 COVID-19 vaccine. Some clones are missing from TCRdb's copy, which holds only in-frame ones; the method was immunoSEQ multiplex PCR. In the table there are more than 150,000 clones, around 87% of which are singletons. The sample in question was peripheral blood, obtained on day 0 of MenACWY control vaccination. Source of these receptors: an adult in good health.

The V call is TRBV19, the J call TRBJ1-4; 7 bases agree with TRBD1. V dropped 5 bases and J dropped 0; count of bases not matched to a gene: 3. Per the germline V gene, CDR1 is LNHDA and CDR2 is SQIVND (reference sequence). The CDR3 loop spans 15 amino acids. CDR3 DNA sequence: TGTGCCAGTAGTCGACAGGGAACAACTAATGAAAAACTGTTTTTT. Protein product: CASSRQGTTNEKLFF. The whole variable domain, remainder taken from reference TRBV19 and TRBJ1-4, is DGGITQSPKYLFRKEGQNVTLSCEQNLNHDAMYWYRQDPGQGLRLIYYSQIVNDFQKGDIAEGYSVSREKKESFPLTVTSAQKNPTAFYLCASSRQGTTNEKLFFGSGTQLSVL.

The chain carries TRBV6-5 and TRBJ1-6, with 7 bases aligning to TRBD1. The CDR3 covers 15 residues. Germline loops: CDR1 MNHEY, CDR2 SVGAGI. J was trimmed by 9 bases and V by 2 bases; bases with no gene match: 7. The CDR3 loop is CASSYNRDSSSPLHF. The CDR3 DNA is TGTGCCAGCAGTTACAACCGGGACAGTAGTTCACCCCTCCACTTT.

CDR3 sequence reads: CASSFGGNEKLFF. The CDR3 coding sequence is TGTGCCAGCAGTTTTGGAGGTAATGAAAAACTGTTTTTT. The V call is TRBV28, the J call TRBJ1-4; no clear D gene. CDR3 length: 13 residues. Germline V lookup: CDR1 MDHEN, CDR2 SYDVKM. Trimming left V 3 bases short and J 4 bases short, with 6 bases between.

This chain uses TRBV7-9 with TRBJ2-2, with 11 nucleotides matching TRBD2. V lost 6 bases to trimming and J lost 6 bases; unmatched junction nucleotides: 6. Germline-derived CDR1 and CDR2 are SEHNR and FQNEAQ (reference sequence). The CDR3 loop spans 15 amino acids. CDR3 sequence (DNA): TGTGCCAGCAGTTATGCGACTAGCGGGGCCGGGGAGCTGTTTTTT. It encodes CASSYATSGAGELFF.

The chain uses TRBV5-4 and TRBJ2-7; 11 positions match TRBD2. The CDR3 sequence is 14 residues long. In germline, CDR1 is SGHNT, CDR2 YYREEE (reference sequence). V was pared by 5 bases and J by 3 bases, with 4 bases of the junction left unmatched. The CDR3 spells CASRLAGGSYEQYF. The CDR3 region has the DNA TGTGCCAGCAGGTTAGCGGGAGGGAGCTACGAGCAGTACTTC.

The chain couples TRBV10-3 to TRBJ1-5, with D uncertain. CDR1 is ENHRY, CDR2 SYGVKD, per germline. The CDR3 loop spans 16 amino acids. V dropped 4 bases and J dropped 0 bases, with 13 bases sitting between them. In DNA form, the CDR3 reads TGTGCCATCAGTGGGTCACCAGAGAATAGCAATCAGCCCCAGCATTTT. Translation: CAISGSPENSNQPQHF.

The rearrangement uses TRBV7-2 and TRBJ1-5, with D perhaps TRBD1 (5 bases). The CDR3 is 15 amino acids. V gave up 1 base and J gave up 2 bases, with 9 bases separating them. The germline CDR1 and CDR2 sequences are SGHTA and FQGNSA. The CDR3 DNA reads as TGTGCCAGCAGCTTAGTACGGGGCGGCAATCAGCCCCAGCATTTT. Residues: CASSLVRGGNQPQHF.

Here the CDR3 reads CASSHDRAGYEQYF. The CDR3 DNA sequence: TGCGCCAGCAGCCACGACAGGGCGGGGTACGAGCAGTACTTC. V usage is TRBV4-3 and J usage is TRBJ2-7; D might be TRBD1 (7 bases). There are 14 residues in the CDR3. Germline values: CDR1 LGHNA, CDR2 YSLEER. Between the trimmed V and J ends, which lost 3 bases and 4 bases, there was a span of 13 bases.

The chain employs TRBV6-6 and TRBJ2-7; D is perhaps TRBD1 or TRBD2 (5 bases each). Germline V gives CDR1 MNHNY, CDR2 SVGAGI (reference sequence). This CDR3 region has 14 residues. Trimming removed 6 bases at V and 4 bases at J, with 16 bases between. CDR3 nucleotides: TGTGCCAGCAGCCGCGGACAAGGAGGTTACGAGCAGTACTTC. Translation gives CASSRGQGGYEQYF.

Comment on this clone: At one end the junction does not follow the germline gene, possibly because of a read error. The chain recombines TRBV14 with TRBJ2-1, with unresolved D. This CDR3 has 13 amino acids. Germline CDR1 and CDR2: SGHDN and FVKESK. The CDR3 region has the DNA TGTGCCAGCAGCCAAGAACCCTATAATGAGCAGTTCTTC. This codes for CASSQEPYNEQFF.

As DNA, the CDR3 is TGTGCCAGCAGCGCGGGGGGCACAGATACGCAGTATTTT. Protein product: CASSAGGTDTQYF. The chain links TRBV9 to TRBJ2-3, with a tentative D call TRBD2 (6 bases). The CDR3 covers 13 residues. From germline, CDR1 is SGDLS and CDR2 YYNGEE. The V gene lost 3 bases and the J gene lost 1 base, with 6 bases spanning the gap. Filled out from reference TRBV9 and TRBJ2-3, the complete variable domain reads DSGVTQTPKHLITATGQRVTLRCSPRSGDLSVYWYQQSLDQGLQFLIQYYNGEERAKGNILERFSAQQFPDLHSELNLSSLELGDSALYFCASSAGGTDTQYFGPGTRLTVL.

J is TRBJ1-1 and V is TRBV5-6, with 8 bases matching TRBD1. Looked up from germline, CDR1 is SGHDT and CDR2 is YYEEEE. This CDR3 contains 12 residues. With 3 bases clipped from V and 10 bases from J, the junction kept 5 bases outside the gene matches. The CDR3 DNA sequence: TGTGCCAGCAGCTGGGAGACAGGGGTAGCTTTCTTT. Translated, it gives CASSWETGVAFF.

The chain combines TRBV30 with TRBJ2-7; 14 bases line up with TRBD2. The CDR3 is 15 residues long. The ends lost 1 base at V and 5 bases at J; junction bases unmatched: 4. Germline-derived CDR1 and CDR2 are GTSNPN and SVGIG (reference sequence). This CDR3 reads CAWSAGTSGSHEQYF. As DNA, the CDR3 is TGTGCCTGGAGTGCTGGGACTAGCGGGAGCCACGAGCAGTACTTC.

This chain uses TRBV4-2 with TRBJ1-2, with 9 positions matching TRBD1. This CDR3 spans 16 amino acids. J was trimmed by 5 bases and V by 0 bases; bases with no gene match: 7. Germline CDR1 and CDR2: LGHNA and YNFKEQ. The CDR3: CASSQDVRTGEYGYTF. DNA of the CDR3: TGTGCCAGCAGCCAAGATGTAAGGACAGGGGAATATGGCTACACCTTC.

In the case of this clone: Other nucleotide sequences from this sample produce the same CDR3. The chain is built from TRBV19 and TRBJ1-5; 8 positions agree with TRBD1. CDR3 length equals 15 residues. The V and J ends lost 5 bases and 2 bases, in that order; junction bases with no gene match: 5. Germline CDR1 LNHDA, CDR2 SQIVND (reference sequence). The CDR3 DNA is TGTGCCAGTAGTCCAGGACAGGGCGGCAATCAGCCCCAGCATTTT. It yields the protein CASSPGQGGNQPQHF.

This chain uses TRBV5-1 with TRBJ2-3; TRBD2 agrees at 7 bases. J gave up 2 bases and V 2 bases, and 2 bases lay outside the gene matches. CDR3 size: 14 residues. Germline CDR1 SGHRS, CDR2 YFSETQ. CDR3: CASSLAGFTDTQYF. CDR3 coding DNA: TGCGCCAGCAGCTTAGCGGGGTTCACAGATACGCAGTATTTT.

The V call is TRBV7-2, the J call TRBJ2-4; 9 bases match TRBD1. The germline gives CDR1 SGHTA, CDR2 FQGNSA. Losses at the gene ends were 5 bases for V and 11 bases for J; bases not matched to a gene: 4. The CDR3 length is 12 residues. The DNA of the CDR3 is TGTGCCAGCAGCGCGGACAGGGGATTTCAGTACTTC. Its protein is CASSADRGFQYF.

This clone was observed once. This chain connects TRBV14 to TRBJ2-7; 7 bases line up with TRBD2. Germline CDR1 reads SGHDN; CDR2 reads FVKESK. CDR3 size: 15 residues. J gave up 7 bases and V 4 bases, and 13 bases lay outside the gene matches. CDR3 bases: TGTGCCAGCAGCCTAAAGGCTGGCGGGGGAGGGGAGCAGTACTTC. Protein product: CASSLKAGGGGEQYF.

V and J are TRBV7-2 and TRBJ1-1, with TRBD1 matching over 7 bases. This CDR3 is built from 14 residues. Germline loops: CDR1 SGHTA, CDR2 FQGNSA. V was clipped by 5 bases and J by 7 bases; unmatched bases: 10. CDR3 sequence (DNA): TGTGCCAGCAGCAGAGGACAGGACGCTGATGAAGCTTTCTTT. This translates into CASSRGQDADEAFF.

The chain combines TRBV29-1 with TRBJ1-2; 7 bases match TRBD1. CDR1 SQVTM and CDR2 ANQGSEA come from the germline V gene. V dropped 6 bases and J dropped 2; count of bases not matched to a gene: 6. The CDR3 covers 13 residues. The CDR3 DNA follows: TGCAGCGTCAAACAGGGGATGAACTATGGCTACACCTTC. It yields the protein CSVKQGMNYGYTF. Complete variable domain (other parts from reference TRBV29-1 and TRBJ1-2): SAVISQKPSRDICQRGTSLTIQCQVDSQVTMMFWYRQQPGQSLTLIATANQGSEATYESGFVIDKFPISRPNLTFSTLTVSNMSPEDSSIYLCSVKQGMNYGYTFGSGTRLTVV.

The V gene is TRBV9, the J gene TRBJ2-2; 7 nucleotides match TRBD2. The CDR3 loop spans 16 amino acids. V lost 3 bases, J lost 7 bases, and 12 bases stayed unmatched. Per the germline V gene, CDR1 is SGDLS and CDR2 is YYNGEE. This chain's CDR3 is CASSASGGSGIGELFF. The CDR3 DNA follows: TGTGCCAGCAGCGCGAGTGGCGGGAGTGGTATCGGGGAGCTGTTTTTT.

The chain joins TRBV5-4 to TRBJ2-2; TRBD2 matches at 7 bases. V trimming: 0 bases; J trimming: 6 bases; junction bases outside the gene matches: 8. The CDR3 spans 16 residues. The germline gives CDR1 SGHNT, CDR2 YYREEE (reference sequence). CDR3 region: CASSLEEGGPSGELFF. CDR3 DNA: TGTGCCAGCAGCTTGGAAGAGGGAGGGCCCTCCGGGGAGCTGTTTTTT.

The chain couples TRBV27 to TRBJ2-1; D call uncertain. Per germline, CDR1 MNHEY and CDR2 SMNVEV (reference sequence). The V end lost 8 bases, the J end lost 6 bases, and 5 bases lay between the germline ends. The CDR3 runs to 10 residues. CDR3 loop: CASGPNEQFF. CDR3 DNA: TGTGCCAGCGGCCCCAATGAGCAGTTCTTC.

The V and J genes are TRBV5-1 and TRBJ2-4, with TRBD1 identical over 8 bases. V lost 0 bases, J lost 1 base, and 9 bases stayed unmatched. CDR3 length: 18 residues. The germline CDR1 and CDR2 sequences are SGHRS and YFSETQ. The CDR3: CASSLALTGDRAKNIQYF. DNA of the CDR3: TGCGCCAGCAGCTTGGCCCTGACAGGGGACCGGGCCAAAAACATTCAGTACTTC.

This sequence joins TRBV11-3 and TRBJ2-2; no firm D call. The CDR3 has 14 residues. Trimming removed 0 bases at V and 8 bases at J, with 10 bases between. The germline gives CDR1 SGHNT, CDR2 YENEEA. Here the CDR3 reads CASSLDPVVGELFF. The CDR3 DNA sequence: TGTGCCAGCAGCTTAGATCCTGTGGTGGGGGAGCTGTTTTTT.

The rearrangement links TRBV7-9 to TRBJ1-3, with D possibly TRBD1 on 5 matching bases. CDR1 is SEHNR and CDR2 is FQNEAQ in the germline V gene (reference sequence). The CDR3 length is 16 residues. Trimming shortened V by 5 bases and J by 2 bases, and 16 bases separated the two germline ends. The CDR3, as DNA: TGTGCCAGCAGCCGACGGGACTTGACCGCTGGAAACACCATATATTTT. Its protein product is CASSRRDLTAGNTIYF.

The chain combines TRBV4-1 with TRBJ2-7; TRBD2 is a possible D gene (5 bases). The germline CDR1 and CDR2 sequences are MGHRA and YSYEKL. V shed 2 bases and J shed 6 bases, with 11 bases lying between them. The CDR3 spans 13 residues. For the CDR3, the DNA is TGCGCCAGCAGCCAATTGGATGGGAGCGAGCAGTACTTC. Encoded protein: CASSQLDGSEQYF.

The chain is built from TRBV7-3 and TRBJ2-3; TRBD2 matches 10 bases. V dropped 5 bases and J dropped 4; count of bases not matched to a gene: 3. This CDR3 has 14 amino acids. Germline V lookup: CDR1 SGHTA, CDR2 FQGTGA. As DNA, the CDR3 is TGTGCCAGCAGCGTTACTAGCGGGGCAGATACGCAGTATTTT. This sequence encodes CASSVTSGADTQYF.